The rows below give T cell receptor beta chains drawn from one sample of a study of cytomegalovirus exposure and HLA in healthy donors. The data were produced by immunoSEQ multiplex PCR, yet TCRdb's version contains in-frame clones alone and is incomplete. The sample yields approximately 53,000 clones, 60% to 75% seen once. The sample consisted of PBMCs. These receptors all stem from a woman aged 45 to 65 in good health and CMV-seronegative. The CDR3 runs from the conserved cysteine through the conserved F or W. D genes are given only for firm matches. Part of the rows lack a size; the others show once, few, many or a class for expanded clones.

v_call,d_call,clone_size,j_call,cdr3_nt,cdr3_aa
TRBV9,TRBD2,once,TRBJ2-1,TGTGCCAGCAGCGGGACCGGGACTAGCGGCTCCCTGGGGGAGCAGTTCTTC,CASSGTGTSGSLGEQFF
TRBV4-3,TRBD2,many,TRBJ2-2,TGCGCCAGCAGCCAAGATGGGACTAGCGACACCGGGGAGCTGTTTTTT,CASSQDGTSDTGELFF
TRBV29-1,.,.,TRBJ1-2,TGCAGCGTTGTAGGAGGGGCCCCGGGGGGCTACACCTTC,CSVVGGAPGGYTF
TRBV30,.,.,TRBJ1-4,TGTGCCTGGAAGGGAAAGGAGGGGGAAAAACTGTTTTTT,CAWKGKEGEKLFF
TRBV14,.,.,TRBJ1-1,TGTGCCAGCACCCGGGTCCTGAACACTGAAGCTTTCTTT,CASTRVLNTEAFF
TRBV5-6,.,.,TRBJ1-2,TGTGCCAGCAGCTTGGTATCGGATGGCTACACCTTC,CASSLVSDGYTF
TRBV25-1,.,.,TRBJ1-6,TGTGCCAGCAGTACAACCGGGACACCAAATTCACCCCTCCACTTT,CASSTTGTPNSPLHF
TRBV19,.,.,TRBJ1-4,TGTGCCAGTAGCTTTTCTAGCTCGACTAATGAAAAACTGTTTTTT,CASSFSSSTNEKLFF
TRBV6-6,.,.,TRBJ1-1,TGTGCCAGCAGTTACTCGGAGAGGAACACTGAAGCTTTCTTT,CASSYSERNTEAFF
TRBV15,.,.,TRBJ2-5,TGTGCCACCAGCGGGGGGGGGCCCCAGTACTTC,CATSGGGPQYF
TRBV7-8,TRBD1,.,TRBJ1-5,TGTGCCAGTCAGACAGGGGGGAATCAGCCCCAGCATTTT,CASQTGGNQPQHF
TRBV18,.,.,TRBJ1-3,TGTGCCAGCTCACCACTGAGAGAAACTACTGGAAACACCATATATTTT,CASSPLRETTGNTIYF
TRBV27,.,.,TRBJ2-5,TGTGCCAGCAGTACAAGCTCAGGGCGCTCGGTGCAGGGGACCCAGTACTTC,CASSTSSGRSVQGTQYF
TRBV10-3,TRBD1,.,TRBJ1-5,TGTGCCATCAGTGAGTCAACAGGGGGCGAGGCCCAGCATTTT,CAISESTGGEAQHF
TRBV2,TRBD1,.,TRBJ1-5,TGTGCCAGCAGTGTCTCAGGGGGCAATAAGCCCCAGCATTTT,CASSVSGGNKPQHF
TRBV2,.,.,TRBJ1-5,TGTGCCAGCAGTGATGCCGGGTCCTTCATAGAACCCCAGCATTTT,CASSDAGSFIEPQHF
TRBV6-5,TRBD1,.,TRBJ2-7,TGTGCCAGCAGTTACCGCCCGGGACAGCCTAACTACGAGCAGTACTTC,CASSYRPGQPNYEQYF
TRBV5-1,.,few,TRBJ1-1,TGCGCCAGCAGCCAGACGGGATCTCCTGAAGCTTTCTTT,CASSQTGSPEAFF
TRBV6-1,TRBD1,.,TRBJ1-2,TGTGCCAGCAGTGAATATAGGGACAGGGGCGGTGGCTACACCTTC,CASSEYRDRGGGYTF
TRBV7-3,TRBD2,.,TRBJ2-3,TGTGCCAGCAGCTTACTGGCGGGGGGAACCACAGATACGCAGTATTTT,CASSLLAGGTTDTQYF
TRBV19,.,few,TRBJ1-1,TGTGCCAGTAGTATAGGGCGGGTAGCTGAAGCTTTCTTT,CASSIGRVAEAFF
TRBV19,.,once,TRBJ2-2,TGTGCCAGTAAGGCGGGGTGGATTGGGGAGCTGTTTTTT,CASKAGWIGELFF
TRBV30,TRBD1,.,TRBJ1-2,TGTGCCTGGAGCGACAAGACCGGGACAGGTTTCGGCTACACCTTC,CAWSDKTGTGFGYTF
TRBV15,.,.,TRBJ1-5,TGTGCCACCAGCAGAGATGGTAACAGTTATCAGCCCCAGCATTTT,CATSRDGNSYQPQHF
TRBV7-9,.,few,TRBJ1-1,TGTGCCACGGACGGGGGAGGGACTGAAGCTTTCTTT,CATDGGGTEAFF
TRBV7-9,.,.,TRBJ2-7,TGTGCCAGCAGCACCAGGGTTATCCACGAGCAGTACTTC,CASSTRVIHEQYF
TRBV28,TRBD1,.,TRBJ1-3,TGTGCCAGCAGTGACCCCCCAGGACAGGGGAGCTCTGGAAACACCATATATTTT,CASSDPPGQGSSGNTIYF
TRBV2,TRBD1,.,TRBJ1-1,TGTGCCAGCAGTGAAGCCCTGGGACAGGGAAGTGGGACTGAAGCTTTCTTT,CASSEALGQGSGTEAFF
TRBV11-2,.,.,TRBJ1-5,TGTGCCAGCAGCCCGGGGGGTGGACGGTCCAATCAGCCCCAGCATTTT,CASSPGGGRSNQPQHF
TRBV28,TRBD1,.,TRBJ1-2,TGTGCCACAGGGACAGTTAACTATGGCTACACCTTC,CATGTVNYGYTF
TRBV5-1,.,.,TRBJ2-5,TGCGCCAGCGGTGACAGCACACAAGAGACCCAGTACTTC,CASGDSTQETQYF
TRBV28,.,.,TRBJ1-1,TGTGCCAGCACGGCAGCGCTAGAAGCTTTCTTT,CASTAALEAFF
TRBV28,.,.,TRBJ1-5,TGTGCCAGCACTCTACAGGGTGATCAGCCCCAGCATTTT,CASTLQGDQPQHF